This T cell receptor (beta chain) was recorded in a study of T cells in Graves' hyperthyroidism and ophthalmopathy. The table lists this clonotype with a count of one. Its target is not known. An approximately 10 ml volume of fresh peripheral blood provided the PBMCs. Study-wide points: Progression to ophthalmopathy was predicted a median of approximately 6.4 months early.

The CDR3 has 17 amino acids. V gave up 1 base and J gave up 4 bases; unmatched junction bases: 10. Germline V gives CDR1 LNHNV, CDR2 YYDKDF (reference sequence). Template material for amplifying TCR beta CDR3 regions consisted of RNA transcripts. The HTBI set primed first-round TCR CDR3 RT-PCR. TCRdb re-derived calls from the multiplex PCR reads in MiXCR, one entry per CDR3 protein. This table has approximately 360,000 distinct CDR3 sequences, about 15% appearing once. The genes are TRBV15 and TRBJ2-4; 7 positions agree with TRBD2. This TCR derives from a woman younger than 35 with Graves' hyperthyroidism that later progressed to Graves' ophthalmopathy. The sample consisted of blood. In DNA, the CDR3 is TGTGCCACCAGCAGAGTGGTGGGGAGGGGTGGGAAAAACATTCAGTACTTC. Translated: CATSRVVGRGGKNIQYF.